Listed below are T cell receptor beta chains from one sample, sequenced in a study of blood T cell repertoires in COVID-19. Method: immunoSEQ multiplex PCR; TCRdb's copy keeps in-frame clones and lacks some. The sample has 200,000 to 250,000 clones; around 84% are singletons. The sequencing sample was made of PBMCs or T cells enriched from blood (not recorded which). The receptors originated from a woman between 50 and 59 years old who had recovered from COVID-19. The CDR3 runs from the conserved cysteine through the conserved F or W. D genes are given only for firm matches. The size of a clone is reported for some rows only, either as once, few or many, or as a class for expanded clones.

J: TRBJ2-7; V: TRBV6-5; size: -; D: TRBD1; DNA: TGTGCCAGCAGCCAAGTCGGGACAGTGCGTCGGGAGCAGTACTTC; CDR3: CASSQVGTVRREQYF
J: TRBJ1-5; V: TRBV28; size: -; D: -; DNA: TGTGCCAGCAGTTTCCAGGGTGGGAATCAGCCCCAGCATTTT; CDR3: CASSFQGGNQPQHF
J: TRBJ2-3; V: TRBV27; size: -; D: TRBD1; DNA: TGTGCCAGCAGCCCCAGGGACAGGGAAGATACGCAGTATTTT; CDR3: CASSPRDREDTQYF
J: TRBJ2-1; V: TRBV7-9; size: -; D: TRBD2; DNA: TGTGCCAGCAGCGCAAGCGGGACGGGCTACAATGAGCAGTTCTTC; CDR3: CASSASGTGYNEQFF
J: TRBJ2-3; V: TRBV5-4; size: -; D: TRBD2; DNA: TGTGCCAGCAGCTCTTATTATGGGACTACAGAAAAGTATTTT; CDR3: CASSSYYGTTEKYF
J: TRBJ1-3; V: TRBV7-9; size: -; D: -; DNA: TGTGCCAGCAGCTTAGAACTCGGCAGGGCGAGGGGAAACACCATATATTTT; CDR3: CASSLELGRARGNTIYF
J: TRBJ2-1; V: TRBV19; size: -; D: -; DNA: TGTGCCAGTAGTATAGAGGGGAGGCGCAATGAGCAGTTCTTC; CDR3: CASSIEGRRNEQFF
J: TRBJ2-1; V: TRBV29-1; size: -; D: TRBD2; DNA: TGCAGCGTTGGTGGTGGTCTAGCGGGAGGCCTCAATGAGCAGTTCTTC; CDR3: CSVGGGLAGGLNEQFF
J: TRBJ1-1; V: TRBV6-1; size: -; D: TRBD1; DNA: TGTGCCAGCAGTGCCCGGGACAGGGTCTTGAACACTGAAGCTTTCTTT; CDR3: CASSARDRVLNTEAFF
J: TRBJ2-5; V: TRBV5-6; size: -; D: -; DNA: TGTGCCAGCAGCCTTGTGGGGGCAACGTTGGAGACCCAGTACTTC; CDR3: CASSLVGATLETQYF
J: TRBJ2-1; V: TRBV5-1; size: -; D: TRBD2; DNA: TGCGCCAGCAGCTTTCGACAGTCGACTAGCGGGAGATACAATGAGCAGTTCTTC; CDR3: CASSFRQSTSGRYNEQFF
J: TRBJ2-1; V: TRBV5-1; size: once; D: TRBD1; DNA: TGCGCCAGTAGCCCCACCCCCGGGACAGCAAACAATGAGCAGTTCTTC; CDR3: CASSPTPGTANNEQFF
J: TRBJ2-3; V: TRBV11-3; size: -; D: -; DNA: TGTGCCAGCAGCCTTACCTCAAGCACGGATACGCAGTATTTT; CDR3: CASSLTSSTDTQYF
J: TRBJ1-3; V: TRBV11-3; size: -; D: -; DNA: TGTGCCAGCAGCCGGGACGGGAGCTCTGGAAACACCATATATTTT; CDR3: CASSRDGSSGNTIYF
J: TRBJ1-4; V: TRBV5-1; size: few; D: -; DNA: TGCGCCAGCAGCTGGTCCGGGAGGCAGCGAAATGAAAAACTGTTTTTT; CDR3: CASSWSGRQRNEKLFF
J: TRBJ1-2; V: TRBV12-3/TRBV12-4; size: few; D: -; DNA: TGTGCCAGTACGGTTCTAAACTATGGCTACACCTTC; CDR3: CASTVLNYGYTF
J: TRBJ2-7; V: TRBV24-1; size: -; D: TRBD2; DNA: TGTGCCACCAGTCGGGAGGCTGACGAGCAGTACTTC; CDR3: CATSREADEQYF
J: TRBJ2-3; V: TRBV3-1/TRBV3-2; size: -; D: -; DNA: TGTGCCAGCAGCCGAATGACCGGGACTAGCACAGATACGCAGTATTTT; CDR3: CASSRMTGTSTDTQYF
J: TRBJ2-1; V: TRBV9; size: -; D: TRBD2; DNA: TGTGCCAGCAGCGTCGAAGCGGGAGGGGGCAATGAGCAGTTCTTC; CDR3: CASSVEAGGGNEQFF
J: TRBJ2-5; V: TRBV25-1; size: -; D: TRBD2; DNA: TGTGCCAGCACCCTCGGGCTAGCGGGGACCCAAGAGACCCAGTACTTC; CDR3: CASTLGLAGTQETQYF
J: TRBJ1-4; V: TRBV20-1; size: -; D: TRBD1; DNA: TGCAGTGCTAGTGACCGACAGGGTTCGATAGATGAAAAACTGTTTTTT; CDR3: CSASDRQGSIDEKLFF
J: TRBJ2-3; V: TRBV5-6; size: -; D: TRBD2; DNA: TGTGCCAGCAGCTTCCTAGCGGGAGGGGCAGATACGCAGTATTTT; CDR3: CASSFLAGGADTQYF
J: TRBJ1-1; V: TRBV4-1; size: -; D: TRBD1; DNA: TGCGCCAGCAAACAGCTACAGGGGGCCACTGAAGCTTTCTTT; CDR3: CASKQLQGATEAFF
J: TRBJ2-7; V: TRBV7-2; size: -; D: TRBD2; DNA: TGTGCCAGCAGCTTCTTACCCCCTGGGGGAGCGGGAGACGAGCAGTACTTC; CDR3: CASSFLPPGGAGDEQYF
J: TRBJ1-3; V: TRBV10-3; size: -; D: -; DNA: TGTGCCATCAGTGAGTCGAAGCCTGCTTCGCGTGGAAACACCATATATTTT; CDR3: CAISESKPASRGNTIYF
J: TRBJ2-5; V: TRBV4-1; size: -; D: -; DNA: TGCGCCAGCAGCCAAGTCACACTAGCTCAAGAGACCCAGTACTTC; CDR3: CASSQVTLAQETQYF
J: TRBJ1-5; V: TRBV7-2; size: -; D: TRBD1; DNA: TGTGCCAGCAGCTTCTCAGGGGGCGCGGGTCAGCCCCAGCATTTT; CDR3: CASSFSGGAGQPQHF
J: TRBJ1-2; V: TRBV12-3/TRBV12-4; size: -; D: TRBD1; DNA: TGTGCCAGCAGTCAACAGGGGCGCTATGGCTACACCTTC; CDR3: CASSQQGRYGYTF
J: TRBJ2-1; V: TRBV5-1; size: -; D: -; DNA: TGCGCCAGCAGCTTGGAGTCAGCGGGCCACAATGAGCAGTTCTTC; CDR3: CASSLESAGHNEQFF
J: TRBJ1-2; V: TRBV5-1; size: -; D: TRBD1; DNA: TGCGCCAGCAGCCTTGGACAGGGTGGGGAAGTGGTCACCTTC; CDR3: CASSLGQGGEVVTF
J: TRBJ2-7; V: TRBV5-5; size: -; D: -; DNA: TGTGCCAGCAGCTTGGTGGAGGGGCGGTGGCAGTACTTC; CDR3: CASSLVEGRWQYF
J: TRBJ2-7; V: TRBV27; size: few; D: TRBD2; DNA: TGTGCCAGCAGTTTAGCTAGCGGGAGGACCTACGAGCAGTACTTC; CDR3: CASSLASGRTYEQYF
J: TRBJ1-1; V: TRBV7-6; size: -; D: -; DNA: TGTGCCAGCAGCTTCGACTTGAACACTGAAGCTTTCTTT; CDR3: CASSFDLNTEAFF
J: TRBJ2-7; V: TRBV5-1; size: -; D: -; DNA: TGCGCCAGCAGCCGGGGGTATACAGATTACGAGCAGTACTTC; CDR3: CASSRGYTDYEQYF
J: TRBJ1-5; V: TRBV2; size: -; D: -; DNA: TGTGCCAGCAGAGCAGGGATCAATCAGCCCCAGCATTTT; CDR3: CASRAGINQPQHF